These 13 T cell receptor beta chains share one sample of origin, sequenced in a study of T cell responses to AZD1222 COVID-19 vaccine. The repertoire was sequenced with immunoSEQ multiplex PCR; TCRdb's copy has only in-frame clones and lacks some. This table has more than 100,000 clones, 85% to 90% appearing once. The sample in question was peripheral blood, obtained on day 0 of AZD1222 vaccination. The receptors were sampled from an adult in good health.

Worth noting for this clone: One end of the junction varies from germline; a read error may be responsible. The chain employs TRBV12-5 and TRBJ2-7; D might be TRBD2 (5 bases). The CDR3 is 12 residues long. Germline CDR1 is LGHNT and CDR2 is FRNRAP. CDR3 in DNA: TGTGCTAGTGGTTTTGGAGGTGGAGAGCGGTACTTC. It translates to CASGFGGGERYF. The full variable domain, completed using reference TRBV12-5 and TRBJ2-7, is DARVTQTPRHKVTEMGQEVTMRCQPILGHNTVFWYRQTMMQGLELLAYFRNRAPLDDSGMPKDRFSAEMPDATLATLKIQPSEPRDSAVYFCASGFGGGERYFGPGTRLTVT.

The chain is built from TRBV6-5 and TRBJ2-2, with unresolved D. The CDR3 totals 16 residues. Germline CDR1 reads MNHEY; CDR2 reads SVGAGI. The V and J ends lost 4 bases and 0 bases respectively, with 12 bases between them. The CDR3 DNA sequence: TGTGCCAGCAGTTCCAGGACCGGCTCGAACACCGGGGAGCTGTTTTTT. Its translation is CASSSRTGSNTGELFF.

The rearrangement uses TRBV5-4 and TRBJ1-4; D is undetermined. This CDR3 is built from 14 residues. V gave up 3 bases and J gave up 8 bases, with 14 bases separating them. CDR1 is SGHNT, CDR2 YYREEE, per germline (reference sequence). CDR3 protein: CASSSTGREEKLFF. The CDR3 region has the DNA TGTGCCAGCAGCTCAACCGGGCGAGAGGAAAAACTGTTTTTT. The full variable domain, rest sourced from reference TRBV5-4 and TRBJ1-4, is ETGVTQSPTHLIKTRGQQVTLRCSSQSGHNTVSWYQQALGQGPQFIFQYYREEENGRGNFPPRFSGLQFPNYSSELNVNALELDDSALYLCASSSTGREEKLFFGSGTQLSVL.

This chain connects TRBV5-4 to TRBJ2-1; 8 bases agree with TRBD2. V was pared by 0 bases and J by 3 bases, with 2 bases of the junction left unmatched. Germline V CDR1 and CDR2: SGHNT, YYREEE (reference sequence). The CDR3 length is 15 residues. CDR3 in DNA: TGTGCCAGCAGCTTGGATAGCGGGGACTACAATGAGCAGTTCTTC. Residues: CASSLDSGDYNEQFF.

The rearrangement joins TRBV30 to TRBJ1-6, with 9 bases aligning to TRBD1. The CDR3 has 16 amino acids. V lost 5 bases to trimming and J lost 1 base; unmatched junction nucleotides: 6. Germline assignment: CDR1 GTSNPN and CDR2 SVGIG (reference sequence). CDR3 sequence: CAWRPGQGSYNSPLHF. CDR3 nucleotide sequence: TGTGCCTGGCGTCCGGGACAGGGATCCTATAATTCACCCCTCCACTTT.

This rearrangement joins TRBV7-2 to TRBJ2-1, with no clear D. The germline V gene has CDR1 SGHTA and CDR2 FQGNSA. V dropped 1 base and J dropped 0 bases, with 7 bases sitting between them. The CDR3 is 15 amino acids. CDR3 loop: CASSLDGSSYNEQFF. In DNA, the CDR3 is TGTGCCAGCAGCTTAGATGGGTCCTCCTACAATGAGCAGTTCTTC.

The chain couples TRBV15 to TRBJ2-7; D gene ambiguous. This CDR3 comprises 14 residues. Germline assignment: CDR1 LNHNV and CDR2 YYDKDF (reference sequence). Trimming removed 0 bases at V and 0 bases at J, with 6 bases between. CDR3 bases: TGTGCCACCAGCAGAGATCGAGCCTCCTACGAGCAGTACTTC. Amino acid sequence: CATSRDRASYEQYF.

The CDR3 DNA reads as TGTGCCAGCAGCTTATTTCCAGCGGCCCCAAATGAGCAGTTCTTC. Translating gives CASSLFPAAPNEQFF. V usage is TRBV7-9 and J usage is TRBJ2-1; perhaps TRBD2 as D (5 bases). This CDR3 spans 15 amino acids. Germline V lookup: CDR1 SEHNR, CDR2 FQNEAQ (reference sequence). The V and J ends lost 2 bases and 7 bases respectively, with 15 bases between them.

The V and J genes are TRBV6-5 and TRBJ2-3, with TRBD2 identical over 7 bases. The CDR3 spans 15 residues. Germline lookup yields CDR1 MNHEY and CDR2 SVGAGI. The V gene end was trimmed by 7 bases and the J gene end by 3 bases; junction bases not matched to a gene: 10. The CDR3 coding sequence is TGTGCCAGCAAGCACGGGGGAGGGAGTACAGATACGCAGTATTTT. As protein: CASKHGGGSTDTQYF.

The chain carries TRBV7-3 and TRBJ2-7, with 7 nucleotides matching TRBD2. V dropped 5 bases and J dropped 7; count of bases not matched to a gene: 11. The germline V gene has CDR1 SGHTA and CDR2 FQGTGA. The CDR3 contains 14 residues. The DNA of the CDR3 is TGTGCCAGCAGCCCATCAACCGGGACTACTGAGCAGTACTTC. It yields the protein CASSPSTGTTEQYF.

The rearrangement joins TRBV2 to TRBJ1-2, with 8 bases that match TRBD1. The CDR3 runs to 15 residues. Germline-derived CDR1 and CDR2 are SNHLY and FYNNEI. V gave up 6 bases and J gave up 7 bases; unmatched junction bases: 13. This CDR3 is CASSWGQVGFGGYTF. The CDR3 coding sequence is TGTGCCAGCAGCTGGGGACAGGTCGGTTTTGGTGGCTACACCTTC.

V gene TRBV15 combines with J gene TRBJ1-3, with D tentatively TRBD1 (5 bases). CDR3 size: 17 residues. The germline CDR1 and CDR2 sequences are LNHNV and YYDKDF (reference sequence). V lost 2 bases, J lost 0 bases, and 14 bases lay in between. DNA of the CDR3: TGTGCCACCAGCAGACCACCGGGACGAAACTCTGGAAACACCATATATTTT. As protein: CATSRPPGRNSGNTIYF.

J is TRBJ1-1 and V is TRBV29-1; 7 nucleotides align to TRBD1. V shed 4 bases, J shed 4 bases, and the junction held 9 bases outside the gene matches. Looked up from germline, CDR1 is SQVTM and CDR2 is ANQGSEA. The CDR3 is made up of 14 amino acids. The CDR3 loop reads CSVAGQGGRTEAFF. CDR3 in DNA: TGCAGCGTTGCGGGGCAGGGGGGACGCACTGAAGCTTTCTTT.